The next 12 T cell receptor beta chains were all read from a single sample in a study of blood T cell repertoires in COVID-19. The assay was immunoSEQ multiplex PCR, and TCRdb's table has in-frame clones only and misses some. This sample has tens of thousands of clones, with 84% found just once. Specimen: peripheral blood. These receptors were taken from a middle-aged man with acute or convalescent COVID-19.

This chain uses TRBV10-2 with TRBJ2-1; no clear D. Trimming removed 5 bases at V and 4 bases at J, with 9 bases between. The CDR3 covers 13 residues. Germline lookup yields CDR1 WSHSY and CDR2 SAAADI. CDR3 bases: TGCGCCAGCAGTTGGTTGACATACAATGAGCAGTTCTTC. The encoded protein is CASSWLTYNEQFF.

This chain connects TRBV10-1 to TRBJ2-1, with a tentative D call TRBD2 (6 bases). This CDR3 has 15 amino acids. Trimming took 2 bases from V and 2 from J, leaving 10 bases between them. Germline CDR1 WNHNN, CDR2 SYGVQD (reference sequence). The CDR3 nucleotides are TGCGCCAGCAGTGAGCTGGGGGAGGCCTACAATGAGCAGTTCTTC. Protein sequence: CASSELGEAYNEQFF.

The chain carries TRBV28 and TRBJ1-4; D call uncertain. The CDR3 loop spans 15 amino acids. V was cut by 8 bases and J by 2 bases, with 15 bases left in between. Germline loops: CDR1 MDHEN, CDR2 SYDVKM. The CDR3, as DNA: TGTGCCAGCCGTAAACAGATGTGGACTAATGAAAAACTGTTTTTT. Translated, it gives CASRKQMWTNEKLFF.

CDR3 nucleotides: TGTGCCAGCAGTGAAACGACAGGGAGTAGTCGCTACACCTTC. Protein product: CASSETTGSSRYTF. The chain recombines TRBV6-1 with TRBJ1-2; TRBD1 matches at 7 bases. In germline, CDR1 is MNHNS, CDR2 SASEGT. The V and J ends lost 2 bases and 9 bases, in that order; junction bases with no gene match: 9. This CDR3 comprises 14 residues.

The chain links TRBV19 to TRBJ2-5; 7 positions match TRBD1. This CDR3 is 14 amino acids long. Germline CDR1 and CDR2: LNHDA and SQIVND (reference sequence). V was pared by 3 bases and J by 1 base, with 2 bases of the junction left unmatched. CDR3 amino acids: CASSITGVQETQYF. In nucleotides, the CDR3 is TGTGCCAGTAGTATTACAGGGGTCCAAGAGACCCAGTACTTC.

This chain uses TRBV5-1 with TRBJ1-6; 8 bases map to TRBD1. The CDR3 spans 15 residues. Germline V gene lookup returns CDR1 SGHRS and CDR2 YFSETQ. J was trimmed by 4 bases and V by 0 bases; bases with no gene match: 0. The CDR3: CASSLGDRYNSPLHF. The CDR3 DNA is TGCGCCAGCAGCTTGGGGGACAGGTATAATTCACCCCTCCACTTT.

The genes are TRBV27 and TRBJ2-2; 9 nucleotides agree with TRBD1. Germline V gives CDR1 MNHEY, CDR2 SMNVEV (reference sequence). The CDR3 covers 14 residues. Losses at the gene ends were 7 bases for V and 7 bases for J; bases not matched to a gene: 7. CDR3: CASNKGTGIGELFF. The CDR3, as DNA: TGTGCCAGCAACAAAGGGACAGGGATCGGGGAGCTGTTTTTT.

The chain has TRBV30 and TRBJ1-3; a weak D match, TRBD1 (5 bases). The CDR3 covers 13 residues. Trimming shortened V by 5 bases and J by 8 bases, and 16 bases separated the two germline ends. Germline V gives CDR1 GTSNPN, CDR2 SVGIG (reference sequence). CDR3 residues: CAWAGNPWDTIYF. The DNA of the CDR3 is TGTGCCTGGGCAGGGAACCCCTGGGACACCATATATTTT.

The chain is built from TRBV16 and TRBJ2-7; 11 bases are shared with TRBD1. The CDR3 covers 15 residues. Germline V gene lookup returns CDR1 KGHSY and CDR2 FQNENV. Trimming took 4 bases from V and 4 from J; bases not matched to a gene: 6. As DNA, the CDR3 is TGTGCCAGCAGCCCTCGGACAGGGGGCTTGTACGAGCAGTACTTC. This translates into CASSPRTGGLYEQYF.

This clone has just a few counts. CDR3 coding DNA: TGTGCCAGCAGCCGGACAGGCCCGTTCTATGGCTACACCTTC. It translates to CASSRTGPFYGYTF. The chain carries TRBV6-5 and TRBJ1-2; 7 bases map to TRBD1. Germline V gene sequence: CDR1 MNHEY, CDR2 SVGAGI. This CDR3 is built from 14 residues. Trimming at V came to 6 bases and at J to 4 bases, leaving 8 bases not matched to a gene.

This sequence joins TRBV5-4 and TRBJ2-2; TRBD2 matches 8 bases. The germline V gene has CDR1 SGHNT and CDR2 YYREEE (reference sequence). The CDR3 consists of 16 residues. The junction had 6 bases not matched to a gene; V was cut back by 5 bases and J by 0 bases. This CDR3 is CASRKGGRSNTGELFF. The CDR3 DNA reads TGTGCCAGCAGGAAAGGCGGGAGGTCGAACACCGGGGAGCTGTTTTTT.

A single count supports this clone. The rearrangement joins TRBV2 to TRBJ1-5; 8 bases are a match to TRBD1. Germline V gene lookup returns CDR1 SNHLY and CDR2 FYNNEI. Unmatched junction bases numbered 9, after V lost 6 bases and J lost 5 bases. The CDR3 has 15 residues. Here the CDR3 reads CASSHGQGMDQPQHF. The CDR3 DNA reads TGTGCCAGCAGCCACGGACAGGGAATGGATCAGCCCCAGCATTTT.